What follows is one T cell receptor (beta chain) and its context. The sample belongs to a study of blood T cell repertoires in COVID-19. Study information: Acute-phase and convalescent COVID-19 samples originated in the United States, Italy and Spain.

In the source study's methods: Reference gene primer amplification in the assay estimated nucleated cell counts. The protocol was immunoSEQ multiplex PCR, while the TCRdb copy is restricted to in-frame clones and leaves out a portion. V, J and clone size derive from that table, while D and trimming were established from the DNA sequence. The table has about 150,000 clones, 70% to 90% seen once. Germline V gene data show CDR1 as PRHDT and CDR2 as FYEKMQ (reference sequence). CDR3 size: 14 residues. Trimming removed 10 bases at V and 0 bases at J, with 16 bases between. This TCR derives from a woman aged 25-40 years with acute COVID-19. Sequencing input: PBMCs or T cells enriched from blood (not recorded which). The rearrangement uses TRBV13 and TRBJ2-7, with D possibly being TRBD2 (5 bases). DNA for the CDR3: TGTGCCAATATGGGCCCGGGGAGCTCCTACGAGCAGTACTTC. Encoded protein: CANMGPGSSYEQYF. Combining the CDR3 with reference TRBV13 and TRBJ2-7 gives the whole variable domain AAGVIQSPRHLIKEKRETATLKCYPIPRHDTVYWYQQGPGQDPQFLISFYEKMQSDKGSIPDRFSAQQFSDYHSELNMSSLELGDSALYFCANMGPGSSYEQYFGPGTRLTVT.